One and the same sample provided the 30 T cell receptor beta chains below, sequenced in a study of blood T cell repertoires in COVID-19 (dated by TCRdb to the early 2020s). Libraries came from the immunoSEQ multiplex PCR assay. TCRdb provides this immuneACCESS table in a form limited to in-frame rearrangements. Some clones are lacking; in checked studies, under half of them reflect an unresolved V gene, and why the rest are absent is not known. This sample comprises 110,000 to 150,000 clones, roughly four fifths of them detected only once. The leading ten clones occupy about 4% of the sample. The specimen was peripheral blood. The receptors here all came from an elderly woman with acute or convalescent COVID-19.

The chain links TRBV19 to TRBJ2-5; possibly TRBD2 for D (5 bases). Germline V gene sequence: CDR1 LNHDA, CDR2 SQIVND (reference sequence). This CDR3 has 14 residues. Trimming stripped 4 bases from V and 5 bases from J, with 14 bases between. In DNA form, the CDR3 reads TGTGCCAGTAGTAACGGTGAGGGTCAGGAGACCCAGTACTTC. It codes for CASSNGEGQETQYF.

J is TRBJ2-7 and V is TRBV3-1 (or the pseudogene TRBV3-2); D gene uncertain. Germline V gene lookup returns CDR1 LGHDT and CDR2 YNNKEL (reference sequence). V lost 2 bases and J 6 bases, leaving 8 bases between the germline ends. CDR3 size: 12 residues. The DNA for the CDR3 is TGTGCCAGCAGCCAATTTACGGGCGAGCAGTACTTC. It specifies CASSQFTGEQYF.

This clone has a single count. The chain combines TRBV4-1 with TRBJ2-1, with 8 nucleotides matching TRBD2. CDR3 size: 17 residues. Germline CDR1 and CDR2: MGHRA and YSYEKL. With 3 bases clipped from V and 5 bases from J, the junction kept 12 bases outside the gene matches. The CDR3 loop reads CASSHYVVSGIHNEQFF. CDR3 bases: TGCGCCAGCAGCCACTATGTGGTTAGCGGGATACACAATGAGCAGTTCTTC.

This clone turned up a few times. This chain connects TRBV14 to TRBJ2-7; D perhaps matches TRBD1 (7 bases). The CDR3 is 14 amino acids. Trimming stripped 3 bases from V and 6 bases from J, with 15 bases between. Per the germline V gene, CDR1 is SGHDN and CDR2 is FVKESK. For the CDR3, the DNA is TGTGCCAGCAGCCACCGATTTCAGGGGGGCGAGCAGTACTTC. This encodes CASSHRFQGGEQYF.

The V call is TRBV7-9, the J call TRBJ1-2; no firm D call. Trimming left V 3 bases short and J 10 bases short, with 12 bases between. The V gene's germline CDR1 is SEHNR and CDR2 FQNEAQ (reference sequence). This CDR3 region has 12 residues. This CDR3 is CASSFSLQIYTF. CDR3 DNA sequence: TGTGCCAGCAGCTTTTCTCTGCAGATCTACACCTTC.

The rearrangement links TRBV11-2 to TRBJ2-2; D remains unclear. CDR1 and CDR2 from the germline V gene are SGHAT and FQNNGV. The V gene lost 6 bases and the J gene lost 4 bases, with 9 bases spanning the gap. The CDR3 totals 13 residues. The CDR3 reads CASSIMATGELFF. CDR3 coding DNA: TGTGCCAGCAGTATTATGGCCACCGGGGAGCTGTTTTTT.

The CDR3 DNA reads as TGCGCCAGCACATATACAGCGGAATGGGCAGAGACCCAGTACTTC. As protein: CASTYTAEWAETQYF. The chain carries TRBV10-2 and TRBJ2-5, with a tentative D call TRBD2 (5 bases). This CDR3 region has 15 residues. CDR1 is WSHSY and CDR2 is SAAADI in the germline V gene. Trimming took 7 bases from V and 4 from J, leaving 19 bases between them.

This clone was counted once. This chain links TRBV5-1 with TRBJ2-1, with TRBD1 matching 11 bases. The CDR3 contains 14 residues. CDR1 SGHRS and CDR2 YFSETQ come from the germline V gene. The V gene end was trimmed by 7 bases and the J gene end by 8 bases; junction bases not matched to a gene: 8. The CDR3: CASYGQGASDEQFF. DNA of the CDR3: TGCGCCAGCTATGGACAGGGGGCTTCGGATGAGCAGTTCTTC.

CDR3 protein: CASSLGRRQPQHF. CDR3 nucleotides: TGTGCCAGCAGTCTGGGGAGGAGACAGCCCCAGCATTTT. The J gene is TRBJ1-5, the V gene TRBV27, with D uncertain. The CDR3 is made up of 13 amino acids. V lost 5 bases to trimming and J lost 7 bases, with 12 bases between them. Germline V gene sequence: CDR1 MNHEY, CDR2 SMNVEV (reference sequence).

This clone was observed a single time. The chain recombines TRBV18 with TRBJ2-7, with a tentative D call TRBD2 (6 bases). Germline V lookup: CDR1 KGHSH, CDR2 LQKENI. V gave up 3 bases and J gave up 1 base, with 7 bases separating them. The CDR3 spans 13 residues. The CDR3 DNA is TGTGCCAGCTCACCCCGGGGGTCCTACGAGCAGTACTTC. Its translation is CASSPRGSYEQYF.

The chain recombines TRBV5-1 with TRBJ1-5, with D tentatively TRBD1 (6 bases). The V and J ends lost 3 bases and 6 bases respectively, with 13 bases between them. The CDR3 consists of 14 residues. The germline CDR1 and CDR2 sequences are SGHRS and YFSETQ. The CDR3 reads CASSSRGGGQPQHF. The DNA for the CDR3 is TGCGCCAGCAGCTCCAGGGGAGGGGGTCAGCCCCAGCATTTT.

This clone was seen more than once but under ten times. The chain recombines TRBV7-6 with TRBJ2-5; TRBD2 matches 8 bases. Germline lookup yields CDR1 SGHVS and CDR2 FNYEAQ. Trimming cost V 5 bases and J 4 bases; bases outside gene matches: 12. This CDR3 comprises 16 residues. The CDR3 loop is CASSALLRGDRETQYF. For the CDR3, the DNA is TGTGCCAGCAGCGCCCTTTTGCGGGGGGATAGAGAGACCCAGTACTTC.

In DNA form, the CDR3 reads TGCGCCAGCAGCTTGGTAGGTGGGGCGAACAATGAGCAGTTCTTC. Its translation is CASSLVGGANNEQFF. V is TRBV5-1 and J is TRBJ2-1; possible D gene TRBD1, 5 bases. This CDR3 is 15 amino acids long. Germline values: CDR1 SGHRS, CDR2 YFSETQ. V dropped 0 bases and J dropped 5 bases, with 12 bases sitting between them.

The rearrangement links TRBV24-1 to TRBJ1-5, with TRBD1 identical over 9 bases. This CDR3 comprises 15 residues. In germline, CDR1 is KGHDR, CDR2 SFDVKD. V gave up 4 bases and J gave up 7 bases; unmatched junction bases: 7. This chain's CDR3 is CATSDSSTGGQPQHF. The DNA for the CDR3 is TGTGCCACCAGTGACTCTTCGACAGGGGGACAGCCCCAGCATTTT.

Concerning this clone: The junction does not match germline at one end; this may be a read error. The chain combines TRBV15 with TRBJ1-4, with TRBD1 matching over 9 bases. Germline V lookup: CDR1 LNHNV, CDR2 YYDKDF (reference sequence). CDR3 size: 14 residues. The CDR3 region is CATSRDSPGQGGWF. CDR3 coding DNA: TGTGCCACCAGCAGAGATAGCCCGGGACAGGGAGGTTGGTTT.

The CDR3 region is CASSARTAATNEKLFF. The DNA of the CDR3 is TGTGCCAGCAGTGCACGGACAGCTGCAACTAATGAAAAACTGTTTTTT. The chain employs TRBV6-1 and TRBJ1-4; possibly TRBD1 for D (6 bases). The CDR3 length is 16 residues. V was clipped by 4 bases and J by 0 bases, with 12 bases between them. Germline V gives CDR1 MNHNS, CDR2 SASEGT.

The J gene is TRBJ2-2, the V gene TRBV9; D is ambiguous. CDR1 and CDR2 from the germline V gene are SGDLS and YYNGEE. The V end was cut by 1 base, the J end by 6 bases, with 4 bases between. The CDR3 sequence is 12 residues long. The CDR3 DNA sequence: TGTGCCAGCAGCGTATGGCCCGGGGAGCTGTTTTTT. Translating it yields CASSVWPGELFF. Supplemented by reference TRBV9 and TRBJ2-2, the full variable domain reads DSGVTQTPKHLITATGQRVTLRCSPRSGDLSVYWYQQSLDQGLQFLIQYYNGEERAKGNILERFSAQQFPDLHSELNLSSLELGDSALYFCASSVWPGELFFGEGSRLTVL.

This clone was detected many times. The rearrangement uses TRBV7-9 and TRBJ1-2; 7 bases map to TRBD1. V was clipped by 0 bases and J by 2 bases; unmatched bases: 3. Germline CDR1 SEHNR, CDR2 FQNEAQ (reference sequence). This CDR3 is 15 amino acids long. CDR3 DNA sequence: TGTGCCAGCAGCTTAGCTTACAGGGGAAACTATGGCTACACCTTC. Amino acids: CASSLAYRGNYGYTF.

V and J are TRBV10-3 and TRBJ2-1; the match to TRBD2 covers 8 bases. CDR1 and CDR2 from the germline V gene are ENHRY and SYGVKD. The CDR3 spans 12 residues. With V trimmed by 11 bases and J by 12 bases, 12 bases remained unmatched. CDR3 region: CAAAGEGHLQFF. The CDR3 nucleotides read TGTGCCGCAGCGGGAGAAGGACATCTGCAGTTCTTC.

This chain links TRBV19 with TRBJ2-1; D is ambiguous. Trimming shortened V by 6 bases and J by 0 bases, and 12 bases separated the two germline ends. CDR3 length equals 15 residues. Germline V gives CDR1 LNHDA, CDR2 SQIVND (reference sequence). The CDR3 DNA follows: TGTGCCAGTAGGTCAGAGGATTTCTCCTACAATGAGCAGTTCTTC. It is translated as CASRSEDFSYNEQFF. Supplemented by reference TRBV19 and TRBJ2-1, the full variable domain reads DGGITQSPKYLFRKEGQNVTLSCEQNLNHDAMYWYRQDPGQGLRLIYYSQIVNDFQKGDIAEGYSVSREKKESFPLTVTSAQKNPTAFYLCASRSEDFSYNEQFFGPGTRLTVL.

The V call is TRBV28, the J call TRBJ1-6, with 7 bases that match TRBD1. CDR1 is MDHEN, CDR2 SYDVKM, per germline. The CDR3 contains 15 residues. V lost 3 bases to trimming and J lost 7 bases; unmatched junction nucleotides: 6. CDR3 sequence (DNA): TGTGCCAGCAGTTTGGCACAGGGGACCAATTCACCCCTCCACTTT. Protein product: CASSLAQGTNSPLHF.

This chain links TRBV4-2 with TRBJ1-5; tentatively, D is TRBD1 (6 bases). CDR1 is LGHNA and CDR2 is YNFKEQ in the germline V gene. Trimming removed 1 base at V and 7 bases at J, with 14 bases between. There are 15 residues in the CDR3. The CDR3 DNA follows: TGTGCCAGCAGCCAAGGGCCAGGGGAAGGCCAGCCCCAGCATTTT. Protein sequence: CASSQGPGEGQPQHF.

This chain links TRBV5-6 with TRBJ1-4; TRBD1 is a possible D gene (5 bases). The CDR3 totals 15 residues. CDR1 and CDR2 from the germline V gene are SGHDT and YYEEEE. V lost 3 bases to trimming and J lost 8 bases, with 17 bases between them. The CDR3 spells CASSSDRTGEEKLFF. The CDR3 DNA reads as TGTGCCAGCAGCTCTGACAGAACGGGGGAGGAAAAACTGTTTTTT.

This chain joins TRBV10-3 and TRBJ1-1, with TRBD1 identical over 8 bases. The V segment lost 10 bases and the J segment 3 bases; nucleotides outside the gene matches: 4. The CDR3 has 12 residues. Germline CDR1 and CDR2: ENHRY and SYGVKD. CDR3 protein: CATGQGDTEAFF. In DNA, the CDR3 is TGTGCCACCGGACAGGGCGACACTGAAGCTTTCTTT.

With respect to this clone: The junction departs from germline at one end; a sequencing error may be responsible. V usage is TRBV10-1 and J usage is TRBJ2-7; 8 bases agree with TRBD2. This CDR3 contains 11 residues. Germline CDR1 and CDR2: WNHNN and SYGVQD (reference sequence). As DNA, the CDR3 is TGCGCCAGCTTTGGACGGGAGGGCTGGAGGTTC. It translates to CASFGREGWRF.

This clone occurred once. The chain has TRBV7-9 and TRBJ2-1; D perhaps matches TRBD2 (6 bases). With 1 base removed from V and 4 bases from J, the gap between germline ends came to 11 bases. CDR1 SEHNR and CDR2 FQNEAQ come from the germline V gene (reference sequence). CDR3 length equals 15 residues. CDR3 sequence: CASSLGGGAYNEQFF. The CDR3 region has the DNA TGTGCCAGCAGCTTAGGAGGCGGGGCATACAATGAGCAGTTCTTC.

CDR3 region: CASSFRTGGLSSYEQYF. The CDR3 DNA reads as TGTGCCAGCAGCTTTCGGACGGGGGGGCTGAGCTCCTACGAGCAGTACTTC. The chain uses TRBV7-9 and TRBJ2-7; 8 bases align to TRBD2. The germline V gene encodes CDR1 SEHNR and CDR2 FQNEAQ (reference sequence). The CDR3 sequence is 17 residues long. V was clipped by 3 bases and J by 0 bases; unmatched bases: 10.

The rearrangement uses TRBV5-1 and TRBJ1-2, with D hard to call. Deletions cut 1 base from V and 3 bases from J, with 13 bases between. Germline values: CDR1 SGHRS, CDR2 YFSETQ. The CDR3 consists of 15 residues. CDR3 nucleotide sequence: TGCGCCAGCAGCTTGTTGGGGAGTGTGCACTATGGCTACACCTTC. It specifies CASSLLGSVHYGYTF.

This clone was counted only a few times. The chain uses TRBV20-1 and TRBJ1-4, with D unresolved. The CDR3 has 15 amino acids. Germline V CDR1 and CDR2: DFQATT, SNEGSKA (reference sequence). V was clipped by 3 bases and J by 5 bases, with 16 bases between them. For the CDR3, the DNA is TGCAGTGCTAGTGACCCAATGGGAGGGAATGAAAAACTGTTTTTT. It codes for CSASDPMGGNEKLFF.

The chain employs TRBV19 and TRBJ2-7; 7 bases map to TRBD2. This CDR3 is 15 amino acids long. The V gene's germline CDR1 is LNHDA and CDR2 SQIVND (reference sequence). The junction had 13 bases not matched to a gene; V was cut back by 7 bases and J by 4 bases. The CDR3 sequence is CASTDLSSGAYEQYF. In DNA form, the CDR3 reads TGTGCCAGTACCGATCTCTCTAGCGGTGCATACGAGCAGTACTTC.